This T cell receptor (beta chain) was recorded in a study of blood T cell repertoires in COVID-19 (dated by TCRdb to about 2020). Notes on the research overall: The collaborator samples originated in the United States, Italy and Spain and spanned the acute and convalescent phases of COVID-19. The prospective study material was composed of cDNA or gDNA derived from T cells, B-cell-depleted T cells, or PBMCs. Subjects who had been exposed to COVID-19, were actively infected with it, or had recovered from it provided the deeply sampled blood TCRbeta repertoires that made up the dataset. The repertoires were released in a freely available public database intended as a resource for research on the immune response to SARS-CoV-2. The samples were drawn from the first 160 participants of the ongoing ImmuneRACE study and from about 1,200 subjects provided by 6 global collaborators. Sample metadata almost always included a de-identified subject ID, COVID-19 status, age in years and sex. Where available, HLA class I and class II types were taken from metadata supplied by the sample provider and were not determined by assay-based typing.

Trimming removed 0 bases from V and 4 bases from J, leaving 26 bases between the germline ends. Spanning cysteine to phenylalanine, the CDR3 consists of 20 amino acids. Only the CDR3 DNA is retained, 60 bases long and in frame from the first base. The germline V gene specifies ENHRY as CDR1 and SYGVKD as CDR2. Findings and caveats that apply to the study as a whole: The amount of clinical and demographic metadata varied by source and participant and was provided uncurated.

Of note for this clone: Its antigen is unknown. No base quality information exists; no much larger clone differs at one position.

The collaborating institutions used their own protocols to collect whole blood in K2EDTA tubes. For TCRbeta analysis, collaborators shipped samples as frozen whole blood, isolated PBMCs, or DNA extracted from either of those sample types. The immunoSEQ Assay, a bias-controlled multiplex PCR, was used to amplify TCRbeta CDR3 regions from genomic DNA. As for the authors' bioinformatics: Nucleated cell counts per sample were estimated from amplification of reference gene primers within the assay. Sequence reads were collapsed and filtered to measure the absolute abundance of every unique TCRbeta CDR3 rearrangement. For each sample, productive Simpson clonality was calculated by taking the square root of Simpson's diversity index across productive rearrangements. The clones in this table, taken by TCRdb from immuneACCESS, are in-frame only. Not every clone is retained; where verified, under half of the shortfall comes from an unresolved V gene, and the cause of the rest is unknown. That table furnishes V, J and clone size, whereas the DNA furnished D and trimming. Present in this sample are around 140,000 clones, around 90% of which were seen just once. The ten largest clones capture 0.8% to 0.95% of the sample.

The sequenced sample was peripheral blood. This receptor was taken from a woman in her 50s with acute or convalescent COVID-19. In this chain, TRBV10-3 is recombined with TRBJ2-3; TRBD1 is a weak D gene call, 5 bases matching. This receptor carries the CDR3 CAISESGFLRGAHGPDTQYF. DNA sequence: TGTGCCATCAGTGAGTCAGGTTTTCTCCGTGGGGCCCACGGCCCAGATACGCAGTATTTT.